Described below is a single T cell receptor beta chain sequence and its context. Its antigen remains unidentified. Primers for the PCR totalled 60 Vbeta and 13 Jbeta. Libraries were prepared by immunoSEQ multiplex PCR; TCRdb keeps only in-frame clonotypes and omits some of them. The sample data list about 130,000 clones. The sample belongs to a study of cytomegalovirus exposure and HLA in healthy donors. Findings of the study overall: Prior analysis indicated that the majority of TCR beta V segments exhibited productivity approximately 87% or approximately 30% of the time.

Germline assignment: CDR1 MNHNY and CDR2 SVGAGI (reference sequence). The CDR3 extends over 13 amino acids. V lost 2 bases and J 2 bases, leaving 6 bases between the germline ends. This TCR came from a woman aged 40 to 50 in good health and CMV-seropositive. The genes are TRBV6-6 and TRBJ2-5; tentatively, D is TRBD2 (6 bases). The specimen was PBMCs. The CDR3, as DNA: TGTGCCAGCAGTTACGGGGGGCAAGAGACCCAGTACTTC. Protein sequence: CASSYGGQETQYF.